This TCR beta chain stems from a study of monozygotic twins with inflammatory bowel disease. Study-wide results and caveats: The inverse Simpson measure of TCRbeta diversity was lower in IBD patients than in healthy co-twins. Clonotypes shared with others were fewer in IBD patients than in healthy twins, especially with disease activity.

The CDR3 sequence is 15 residues long. Germline V gene lookup returns CDR1 SGHRS and CDR2 YFSETQ. About this clonotype itself: As yet, its antigen is unknown.

Template switching was used to attach UMIs, which incorporated a 6-nucleotide sample barcode. For each CDR3 protein, TCRdb gives one entry from its re-call of the 5' RACE reads, without DNA. Its table lists around 40,000 distinct CDR3 sequences. The sample consisted of blood. The rearrangement links TRBV5-1 to TRBJ2-7. The TCR comes from a human donor with ulcerative colitis or Crohn's disease, or a healthy co-twin of an affected twin (not recorded which). The chain's CDR3 is CASSLGDSAAYEQYF.